Here is one T cell receptor (beta chain) with its context. Its antigen target is currently unknown. No much larger clone is present one base from it, and per-base qualities are unavailable. This sample is part of a study of identical twins (dated by TCRdb to about 2016). Regarding the complete study: The study deep-sequenced TCR alpha and beta repertoires from monozygotic twins, unrelated adults of various ages and cord blood to test whether fetal clonotypes persist. To rule out contamination, replicate twin experiments were performed at different times with different library preparation protocols.

General findings and caveats noted by the study authors: Because the same donors could not be followed over many years, conclusions were based on cross-sectional statistical analysis. A weaker excess of twin sharing was found in beta out-of-frame sequences because the signal-to-noise ratio was lowered by fewer shared sequences. Compared with coincidental sharing between unrelated individuals, an excess of low generation-probability sequences was observed among out-of-frame TCR alpha sequences shared between twins. Fewer insertions were carried by abundant cord blood beta clonotypes; a weaker similar trend was observed in young adult naive repertoires, while no such trend was observed in memory repertoires. Recombination models systematically underestimated out-of-frame TCR alpha sharing in monozygotic twins but agreed with sharing between unrelated individuals. Invariant T cells such as MAIT and iNKT could partly confound zero-insertion analyses, though diverse VJ usage argued against this for most clonotypes.

Only healthy Caucasian donors were included. Trimming takes 1 base from V and 0 bases from J, and the germline ends sit 8 bases apart. CDR1 and CDR2, looked up from the germline V gene, are WSHSY and SAAADI. From cysteine to phenylalanine, the CDR3 is 15 amino acids long. Of all the DNA, just the CDR3 is kept, 45 bases in frame from base 1. The library relied on 5' RACE. For sequencing, an Illumina HiSeq 2000 was employed. A universal primer binding site was introduced by template switching, and a unique molecular identifier was present in the final cDNA, enabling accurate counting of TCR cDNA molecules. Specific primers in the conserved constant-segment region were used to synthesize first-strand cDNA for TCR alpha and beta chains. To control for contamination, each cDNA library was double barcoded with a SMART-Mk sample barcode plus Illumina barcodes. TruSeq adapter sequences along with Illumina sample barcodes were introduced in two successive PCR steps. The TCR alpha and beta cDNA libraries were sequenced on the Illumina HiSeq platform using custom primers. As for the authors' bioinformatics: Raw reads were processed with MiGEC to extract unique molecular identifiers, and MiXCR was used to determine CDR3 positions. For each individual, recombination models were inferred using an EM algorithm with the repgenHMM and IGoR tools. The analysis of shared clonotypes was done with the tcR package in R, with sharing normalized by the product of cloneset sizes. To study raw recombination without the effects of thymic and clonal selection, out-of-frame nonproductive sequences were analyzed. TCRdb passed the public sequencing reads through fastp at Q25 and MiXCR, retaining productive beta sequences. Rows merge per CDR3 protein into single entries with the most common DNA and genes. What appears here as the V and J calls and clone size reflects TCRdb's work, not the paper's. The sample table shows approximately 1.8 million distinct CDR3 sequences, and about 31% are seen once. Around 0.25% of the sample lies in the top ten.

The V and J segments used are TRBV10-2 and TRBJ2-3; the D call could be TRBD1 or TRBD2, with each sharing 5 bases. The sequencing sample was made of cord blood. The receptor was derived from a newborn girl in good health. DNA sequence: TGCGCCAGCAGTGAGTGGGGACGGAGCACAGATACGCAGTATTTT. Its translation reads: CASSEWGRSTDTQYF.